The sample holds a few counts of the clone carrying this T cell receptor (beta chain). The antigen remains undetermined. Trimming removed 5 bases at V and 7 bases at J, with 9 bases between. The CDR3 runs 12 residues. Germline CDR1 LNHDA, CDR2 SQIVND (reference sequence). Assay: immunoSEQ multiplex PCR; the TCRdb copy retains only in-frame clones and omits some. Among under 20,000 clones listed, around 86% were seen once. This sample is drawn from a study of T cells in localized non-small cell lung cancer. Study outcomes and limitations: Adjacent uninvolved lung tissue had the highest T cell clonality, exceeding tumor. Analysis by sequencing included only one tumor region, so heterogeneity remains possible. With higher T cell density in blood came longer overall survival. Adjacent lung exhibited a median of 57 among the 100 most abundant tumor clones.

The chain employs TRBV19 and TRBJ1-5; D call uncertain. The source of this sequence is a female donor at least 60 years old with stage I lung adenocarcinoma. The source was peripheral blood, collected before any cancer treatment. As DNA, the CDR3 is TGTGCCAGTAGTCCGCCGAGCCAGCCCCAGCATTTT. Translation gives CASSPPSQPQHF. Variable domain in full (rest from reference TRBV19 and TRBJ1-5): DGGITQSPKYLFRKEGQNVTLSCEQNLNHDAMYWYRQDPGQGLRLIYYSQIVNDFQKGDIAEGYSVSREKKESFPLTVTSAQKNPTAFYLCASSPPSQPQHFGDGTRLSIL.